Listed here are 5 T cell receptor beta chains from one sample, sequenced in a study of metastatic and nonmetastatic thyroid tumors (dated by TCRdb to 2018 to 2020). Library creation used PCR. Sequencing instrument: Illumina HiSeq 4000. TCRdb's own reprocessing of the public reads used fastp at Q25 and MiXCR and kept productive beta chains. For this sample there are 75,000 to 95,000 clones; 10% to 15% appear just once. 11% of the sample rests with the top ten. No treatment had been received by any patient before thyroid surgery. The specimen was blood. Receptor source: a female donor with papillary thyroid cancer or a benign thyroid nodule (not recorded which). Some clones in this sample may be carry-over from other donors' samples.

There are many counts of this clone. The chain carries TRBV28 and TRBJ1-2, with D possibly matching TRBD1 (6 bases). The CDR3 loop spans 13 amino acids. Germline lookup yields CDR1 MDHEN and CDR2 SYDVKM. Trimming shortened V by 2 bases and J by 3 bases, and 7 bases separated the two germline ends. The CDR3: CASSLGGDYGYTF. In DNA, the CDR3 is TGTGCCAGCAGTTTAGGGGGCGACTATGGCTACACCTTC.

V usage is TRBV6-5 and J usage is TRBJ2-1, with D possibly being TRBD1 or TRBD2 (5 bases each). V was clipped by 5 bases and J by 6 bases, with 17 bases between them. The CDR3 sequence is 15 residues long. Germline V gene sequence: CDR1 MNHEY, CDR2 SVGAGI. The CDR3 here is CASSRRDVGSNEQFF. DNA for the CDR3: TGTGCCAGCAGTCGCCGGGACGTAGGCTCCAATGAGCAGTTCTTC.

Turning to this clone: A much bigger clone sits one base away, suggesting this may be a read error. This rearrangement joins TRBV11-1 to TRBJ2-2, with 11 bases lining up with TRBD2. This CDR3 region has 17 residues. CDR1 is SGHAT and CDR2 is FQDESV in the germline V gene (reference sequence). The chain's CDR3 is CASSSLAGVKKTGELLF. The CDR3 region has the DNA TGTGCCAGCAGCTCACTAGCGGGAGTGAAAAAGACCGGGGAGCTGCTTTTT.

The sample holds many counts of this clone. V and J are TRBV19 and TRBJ1-6; D possibly corresponds to TRBD1 (6 bases). V dropped 10 bases and J dropped 13 bases, with 23 bases sitting between them. Germline lookup yields CDR1 LNHDA and CDR2 SQIVND (reference sequence). The CDR3 covers 14 residues. CDR3 bases: TGTGCCACCAGGACCGGGACAACCGCGTCTCCCCTCCACTTT. It yields the protein CATRTGTTASPLHF.

This clone was observed many times. The chain carries TRBV19 and TRBJ1-5, with 12 bases aligning to TRBD1. Germline loops: CDR1 LNHDA, CDR2 SQIVND (reference sequence). CDR3 length equals 17 residues. The ends lost 4 bases at V and 0 bases at J; junction bases unmatched: 4. The CDR3 reads CASSRDRGQGSNQPQHF. The CDR3 DNA reads TGTGCCAGTAGTAGGGACAGGGGGCAGGGTAGCAATCAGCCCCAGCATTTT. Full variable domain (outside the CDR3, taken from reference TRBV19 and TRBJ1-5): DGGITQSPKYLFRKEGQNVTLSCEQNLNHDAMYWYRQDPGQGLRLIYYSQIVNDFQKGDIAEGYSVSREKKESFPLTVTSAQKNPTAFYLCASSRDRGQGSNQPQHFGDGTRLSIL.